Given below is one T cell receptor (beta chain) in context. What it binds is not known. Genomic DNA of every subset was divided equally among multiple immunoSEQ plates. Profiled with immunoSEQ multiplex PCR; TCRdb holds only in-frame clones, not every one. The sample holds some 2,000,000 clones; approximately 95% are singletons and the top ten take approximately 0.13%. This sample was taken from a study of shared clonotypes between healthy human individuals. Study-level findings and limits: An anticipated effect of sequencing depth on clonotype sharing among donors was recognized. Sampling involved blood alone; tissue repertoires likely differ.

CDR3 length: 15 residues. The V end was cut by 2 bases, the J end by 4 bases, with 12 bases between. Germline-derived CDR1 and CDR2 are MGHRA and YSYEKL. Sequenced sample: naive CD4+ T cells sorted from blood. Specified subset: CD45RA+ positively selected. This sequence was found in a young man in good health. The chain has TRBV4-1 and TRBJ1-5; tentative D call: TRBD1 (6 bases). The chain's CDR3 is CASSQTGTPNQPQHF. CDR3 DNA: TGCGCCAGCAGCCAAACCGGGACACCTAATCAGCCCCAGCATTTT.